One T cell receptor (beta chain) is described in this entry. No antigen is known for it. From germline, CDR1 is SGHTA and CDR2 FQGNSA. The CDR3 has 15 residues. With 4 bases clipped from V and 6 bases from J, the junction kept 3 bases outside the gene matches. The data were taken from a study of T cells after yellow fever vaccination. Whole-study context: Each low-cell-number fraction was prepared by means of SMART-Seq v4 Ultra Low Input.

TCRdb reprocessed the 5' RACE reads via MiXCR and lists one record per CDR3 protein. The table lists a few hundred thousand distinct CDR3 sequences, roughly 9% of them singletons. Overall study findings and caveats: Abundant clonotypes from the bulk population could get into FACS-sorted repertoires as contaminants.

The sequenced sample was CD4+ T cells sorted from PBMCs, obtained 5 days after the yellow fever booster vaccination. The TCR sequence derives from a man between 18 and 35 years old who received the YFV17D yellow fever vaccine. This sequence joins TRBV7-2 and TRBJ2-3; 14 bases are shared with TRBD2. The CDR3 bases are TGTGCCAGCAGCTGGACTAGCGGGGGGTTCGATACGCAGTATTTT. Its translation: CASSWTSGGFDTQYF.